This TCR beta chain was observed in a study of T cell responses to AZD1222 COVID-19 vaccine. Study outcomes and limitations: Spike-specific TCR breadth and depth both grew after two AZD1222 doses. The peak T cell response came first, and repertoires were sampled only after it. At baseline, just five to seven AZD1222 recipients tested seropositive.

V lost 3 bases and J lost 3; bases outside the gene matches: 5. Germline values: CDR1 DFQATT, CDR2 SNEGSKA (reference sequence). The CDR3 is 14 residues long. As concerns this clone: Its antigen is not known.

Only in-frame clones appear in the TCRdb table, and some are missing; sequencing was by immunoSEQ multiplex PCR. The sample includes 100,000 to 120,000 clones, 85% to 90% of them seen just once. The sample here was peripheral blood, taken on day 0 of AZD1222 vaccination. The chain links TRBV20-1 to TRBJ1-5; 7 bases fit TRBD1. This receptor was identified in an adult in good health. CDR3 residues: CSASRQGNNQPQHF. The CDR3 DNA follows: TGCAGTGCTAGTAGACAGGGAAACAATCAGCCCCAGCATTTT.